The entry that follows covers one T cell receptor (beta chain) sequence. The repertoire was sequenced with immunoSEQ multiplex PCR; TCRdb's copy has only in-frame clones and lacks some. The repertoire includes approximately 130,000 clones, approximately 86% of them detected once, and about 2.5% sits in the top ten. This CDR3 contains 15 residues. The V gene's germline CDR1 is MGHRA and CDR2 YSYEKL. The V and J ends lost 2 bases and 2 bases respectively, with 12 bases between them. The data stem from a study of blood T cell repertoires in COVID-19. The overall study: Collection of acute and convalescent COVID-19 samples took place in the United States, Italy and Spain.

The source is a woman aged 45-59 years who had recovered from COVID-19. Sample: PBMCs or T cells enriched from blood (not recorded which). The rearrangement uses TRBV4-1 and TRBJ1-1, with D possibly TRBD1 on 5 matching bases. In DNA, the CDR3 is TGCGCCAGCAGCCAACTCAGCAGGGTTAACACTGAAGCTTTCTTT. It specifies CASSQLSRVNTEAFF.